This T cell receptor beta chain was identified during a study of CD8+CD57+ T cells in acquired aplastic anemia. As for the study in general: Recorded DNA amounts for sorted CD4+ and CD8+ cells had an average of 3.2 ug. Average CD4+ read depth in healthy donors was some 9.9 million reads.

Comments on this clonotype: The antigen remains undetermined.

The CDR3 length is 13 residues. Per germline, CDR1 MDHEN and CDR2 SYDVKM. V lost 6 bases and J 4 bases, leaving 12 bases between the germline ends. Broader study findings: Patients shared some 30 CD8+ CDR3 sequences with controls. Patients showed no significant difference from controls in CD8+ Simpson's diversity.

The study profiled TCR beta VDJ and CDR3 using genomic DNA as template. MiXCR was run by TCRdb on the reads, yielding one entry per CDR3 protein. Of some 220,000 distinct CDR3 sequences in the sample, roughly 35% are singletons; the top ten hold more than 0.95%. This sequence was found in a human donor in good health, serving as a control. The material sequenced was sorted CD4+, CD8+, or CD8+CD57+ T cells (not recorded which) from PBMCs. This sequence joins TRBV28 and TRBJ1-2, with unresolved D. The CDR3: CASRPERLYGYTF. DNA for the CDR3: TGTGCCAGCAGACCAGAGCGCCTCTATGGCTACACCTTC.